The sequence of this TCR beta chain was determined in a study of cytotoxic CD8 clonotypes in ibrutinib-treated CLL. Some clones are missing from TCRdb's copy, which holds only in-frame ones; the method was immunoSEQ multiplex PCR. Seen here are about 24,000 clones, around four fifths observed once, and the top ten hold roughly 8.1%. V lost 6 bases and J lost 2; bases outside the gene matches: 6. The CDR3 spans 14 residues. Looked up from germline, CDR1 is SQVTM and CDR2 is ANQGSEA. The sequences come from PBMCs, collected before ibrutinib treatment. The sequence was collected from a human donor with chronic lymphocytic leukemia. The chain combines TRBV29-1 with TRBJ1-5; 8 bases agree with TRBD1. The CDR3 DNA reads as TGCAGCGTCTCAGGACAGGGAGGCAATCAGCCCCAGCATTTT. Translation: CSVSGQGGNQPQHF.